The clone carrying this T cell receptor (beta chain) appeared a few times. As yet, its antigen is unknown. These data belong to a study of T-cell memory formation after mild COVID-19. Broader study findings: Later expanders leaned CD4+, whereas day 15 to 85 contracting clones were balanced CD4/CD8. Several responding clones turned up in pre-infection memory, indicating that cross-reactive memory may have taken part.

TCRdb called the 5' RACE reads again in MiXCR, with one record for every CDR3 protein. In the table there are around 180,000 distinct CDR3 sequences, roughly 17% of which are singletons. The V and J ends lost 2 bases and 4 bases respectively, with 15 bases between them. This CDR3 has 16 amino acids. Per the germline V gene, CDR1 is SGHRS and CDR2 is YFSETQ. V usage is TRBV5-1 and J usage is TRBJ1-4; perhaps TRBD1 as D (6 bases). Sequenced input: PBMCs or a T cell subset sorted from them (not recorded which). The sequence was collected from an adult woman who had mild COVID-19 (a few samples of this study predate the infection). Cell type and time point are not known. CDR3 coding DNA: TGCGCCAGCAGCTTTCGACAGGCAGCCGATAATGAAAAACTGTTTTTT. Translation gives CASSFRQAADNEKLFF.